The 11 T cell receptor beta chains reported below all come from one sample, sequenced in a study of CD8 T cells in Susac syndrome. RNA, at about 0.5 to 1 ug, was reverse transcribed with random hexamers. From the immunoSEQ multiplex PCR reads, TCRdb called clonotypes with MiXCR, one entry per CDR3 protein. The repertoire holds 150,000 to 200,000 distinct CDR3 sequences, with roughly 95% as singletons. Specimen: CD4+ T cells from PBMCs. These receptors all come from a human donor in good health.

For the CDR3, the DNA is TGTGCCAGCAGCCAAGCTTATGCTAGCGGGGGGCAAGAGACCCAGTACTTC. Amino acids: CASSQAYASGGQETQYF. The V gene is TRBV4-2, the J gene TRBJ2-5; TRBD2 matches 11 bases. The germline V gene has CDR1 LGHNA and CDR2 YNFKEQ. Trimming cost V 1 base and J 2 bases; bases outside gene matches: 6. The CDR3 loop spans 17 amino acids.

The CDR3 region has the DNA TGCAGCGTTGAAGAGCGGGGGACAGGGAAACATTTT. Translating it yields CSVEERGTGKHF. The V gene is TRBV29-1, the J gene TRBJ1-5, with 9 bases fitting TRBD1. The ends lost 0 bases at V and 16 bases at J; junction bases unmatched: 7. The CDR3 consists of 12 residues. From germline, CDR1 is SQVTM and CDR2 ANQGSEA.

The V and J genes are TRBV27 and TRBJ2-7; 11 bases fit TRBD2. The CDR3 sequence is 14 residues long. Germline V gene sequence: CDR1 MNHEY, CDR2 SMNVEV (reference sequence). Trimming at V came to 3 bases and at J to 6 bases, leaving 4 bases not matched to a gene. The CDR3 spells CASSFLAGGFEQYF. In DNA form, the CDR3 reads TGTGCCAGCAGTTTCCTAGCGGGAGGATTCGAGCAGTACTTC.

The gene calls are TRBV20-1 and TRBJ2-1, with 7 positions matching TRBD2. Germline V gives CDR1 DFQATT, CDR2 SNEGSKA (reference sequence). V shed 6 bases, J shed 10 bases, and the junction held 9 bases outside the gene matches. This CDR3 contains 12 residues. The CDR3 sequence is CSARGDLGEQFF. DNA of the CDR3: TGCAGTGCACGGGGGGACCTAGGGGAGCAGTTCTTC.

The genes are TRBV12-3 or TRBV12-4 and TRBJ2-7; perhaps TRBD2 as D (5 bases). The CDR3 extends over 17 amino acids. Deletions cut 6 bases from V and 4 bases from J, with 25 bases between. The CDR3 bases are TGTGCCAGCAGCCCCGGACTGCTCGACCGCCGCGGGTACGAGCAGTACTTC. This codes for CASSPGLLDRRGYEQYF.

The V and J genes are TRBV20-1 and TRBJ2-1; no definite D call. The CDR3 has 12 amino acids. Trimming removed 5 bases from V and 4 bases from J, with 9 bases in between. The germline gives CDR1 DFQATT, CDR2 SNEGSKA (reference sequence). CDR3 DNA: TGCAGTGCTGACGGAGATTACAATGAGCAGTTCTTC. It translates to CSADGDYNEQFF.

The chain combines TRBV29-1 with TRBJ2-5; D gene uncertain. Trimming removed 6 bases at V and 5 bases at J, with 13 bases between. The CDR3 spans 12 residues. Germline lookup yields CDR1 SQVTM and CDR2 ANQGSEA. In DNA, the CDR3 is TGCAGCGTAGTCGTGGTCCGGGAGACCCAGTACTTC. This translates into CSVVVVRETQYF.

V and J are TRBV27 and TRBJ2-3; TRBD2 matches 7 bases. The V and J ends lost 7 bases and 0 bases, in that order; junction bases with no gene match: 7. Germline CDR1 and CDR2: MNHEY and SMNVEV (reference sequence). The CDR3 sequence is 15 residues long. The CDR3 here is CASMSRDYSTDTQYF. The CDR3 DNA is TGTGCCAGCATGTCCCGGGACTACAGCACAGATACGCAGTATTTT.

The chain is built from TRBV6-5 and TRBJ2-1; 7 positions agree with TRBD2. The CDR3 is 15 residues long. Losses at the gene ends were 6 bases for V and 6 bases for J; bases not matched to a gene: 11. Germline assignment: CDR1 MNHEY and CDR2 SVGAGI. The CDR3: CASRPPAGIPNEQFF. CDR3 nucleotide sequence: TGTGCCAGCAGACCCCCAGCGGGAATACCCAATGAGCAGTTCTTC.

V usage is TRBV5-1 and J usage is TRBJ2-7; D might be TRBD2 (5 bases). There are 14 residues in the CDR3. The V gene's germline CDR1 is SGHRS and CDR2 YFSETQ. The ends were cut back, 4 bases at V and 6 bases at J, with 17 bases in the middle. CDR3 protein: CASSTLAGRGEQYF. The CDR3 nucleotides are TGCGCCAGCAGCACTCTAGCCGGGCGCGGCGAGCAGTACTTC.

V is TRBV29-1 and J is TRBJ2-1; D unresolved. The V gene's germline CDR1 is SQVTM and CDR2 ANQGSEA. The CDR3 contains 14 residues. Between the trimmed V and J ends, which lost 8 bases and 4 bases, there was a span of 18 bases. The CDR3 here is CSLLTAAPYNEQFF. The DNA of the CDR3 is TGCAGCCTCTTGACGGCTGCTCCTTACAATGAGCAGTTCTTC.